This T cell receptor beta chain was sequenced for a study of a mutant IDH1 vaccine in newly diagnosed glioma. Overall study context: Onset of vaccination occurred 4-6 weeks following radiotherapy alone, or with temozolomide cycles.

The protocol was immunoSEQ multiplex PCR, while the TCRdb copy is restricted to in-frame clones and leaves out a portion. The sample consists of some 36,000 clones, roughly 80% of them appearing once. V lost 4 bases to trimming and J lost 2 bases, with 14 bases between them. CDR1 and CDR2 from the germline V gene are SGHAT and FQNNGV. CDR3 size: 15 residues. As to time point: week 5, during vaccination. A 20-mer mutant IDH1 peptide at 300 ug was injected subcutaneously with topical imiquimod. Comments on this clone: The antigen is not known.

This chain connects TRBV11-2 to TRBJ1-2, with D possibly TRBD1 on 5 matching bases. The clonotype comes from a man aged 45-60 years with glioma. The sample consisted of PBMCs, taken from a glioma patient whose treatment included an IDH1 peptide vaccine. CDR3 sequence: CASSSIGGRNYGYTF. The CDR3 DNA is TGTGCCAGCAGCTCTATCGGGGGGAGAAACTATGGCTACACCTTC. The variable domain in full, with the rest retrieved from reference TRBV11-2 and TRBJ1-2, is EAGVAQSPRYKIIEKRQSVAFWCNPISGHATLYWYQQILGQGPKLLIQFQNNGVVDDSQLPKDRFSAERLKGVDSTLKIQPAKLEDSAVYLCASSSIGGRNYGYTFGSGTRLTVV.